A selection of T cell receptor beta chains follows, all from one sample in a study of blood T cell repertoires in COVID-19. Some clones are missing from TCRdb's copy, which holds only in-frame ones; the method was immunoSEQ multiplex PCR. The repertoire includes some 30,000 clones, roughly 90% of them detected once, and roughly 3.5% sits in the top ten. The material sequenced was peripheral blood. These receptors were obtained from a human donor in a cohort sampled during active COVID-19. The CDR3 runs from the conserved cysteine through the conserved F or W. The D gene is left open where the match is weak. Not all rows give a size; the values are once, few, many and, for expanded clones, a class.

j_call d_call v_call clone_size cdr3_nt cdr3_aa
TRBJ2-5 . TRBV27 . TGTGCCAGCAGTTTATCCGCTAGATTTCAGGAGACCCAGTACTTC CASSLSARFQETQYF
TRBJ2-1 TRBD1 TRBV15 . TGTGCCACCAGCAGTCAACAGGGGATATGGGATGAGCAGTTCTTC CATSSQQGIWDEQFF
TRBJ1-2 TRBD1 TRBV4-2 once TGTGCCAGCAGCCAAGGTAGAGGGGACAGGGTCTATGGCTACACCTTC CASSQGRGDRVYGYTF
TRBJ2-1 . TRBV4-1 . TGCGCCAGCAGCCAAGGCCCTGCGACAGCCTACAATGAGCAGTTCTTC CASSQGPATAYNEQFF
TRBJ2-5 . TRBV5-6 . TGTGCCAGCAGCTTGCGCTGGAATCGAGGGAAGACCCAGTACTTC CASSLRWNRGKTQYF
TRBJ1-5 . TRBV5-1 . TGCGCCAGCAGCTTGGGGTCAGGGGACCATCAGCCCCAGCATTTT CASSLGSGDHQPQHF
TRBJ2-3 TRBD2 TRBV24-1 . TGTGCCACCAGTAGCGGGGGGACTAGCACAGATACGCAGTATTTT CATSSGGTSTDTQYF
TRBJ2-3 . TRBV20-1 . TGCAGTGCTAGCAGGGATACGCAGTATTTT CSASRDTQYF
TRBJ1-1 . TRBV3-1/TRBV3-2 . TGTGCCAGCAGAAGGGGGAACTGGGGCACTGAAGCTTTCTTT CASRRGNWGTEAFF
TRBJ1-1 TRBD1 TRBV19 once TGTGCCAGTAGTATAGATCCATGGGACAGGGGGAGGACTGAAGCTTTCTTT CASSIDPWDRGRTEAFF
TRBJ2-3 . TRBV11-2 . TGTGCCAGCAGCTTAGATGTCGCGGGGCTAATCACAGATACGCAGTATTTT CASSLDVAGLITDTQYF
TRBJ1-2 . TRBV12-3/TRBV12-4 . TGTGCCAGCAGTTCACAGGGTGACTATGGCTACACCTTC CASSSQGDYGYTF
TRBJ2-2 . TRBV30 . TGTGCCTGGAGGTTTGGGGGCCGCACCGGGGAGCTGTTTTTT CAWRFGGRTGELFF
TRBJ2-1 TRBD2 TRBV7-3 . TGTGCCAGCAGCCTGAGACTAGCGGGGTTTAGTGAGCAGTTCTTC CASSLRLAGFSEQFF
TRBJ1-6 . TRBV27 . TGTGCCAGCAGTGTGACAGGCTATAATTCACCCCTCCACTTT CASSVTGYNSPLHF
TRBJ2-1 TRBD1 TRBV7-6 . TGTGCCAGCAGCACCGGGACAGGATCCTACAATGAGCAGTTCTTC CASSTGTGSYNEQFF
TRBJ2-5 TRBD2 TRBV7-9 . TGTGCCAGCAGCAGTGTAGCGGGGACGGAGACCCAGTACTTC CASSSVAGTETQYF
TRBJ2-1 TRBD2 TRBV20-1 . TGCAGTGCTAGTGGGGGCGGGACTAGCGGGGGTCCCAGTCGCAATGAGCAGTTCTTC CSASGGGTSGGPSRNEQFF
TRBJ2-6 . TRBV2 . TGTGCCAGCAGCAAGACAGGAGGTACTTCTGGGGCCAACGTCCTGACTTTC CASSKTGGTSGANVLTF
TRBJ1-2 . TRBV6-5 . TGTGCCAGCAGTTACGGGGGCCCCTATGGCTACACCTTC CASSYGGPYGYTF
TRBJ2-5 . TRBV5-1 . TGCGCCAGCAGCTCACAGGGTATCCAAGAGACCCAGTACTTC CASSSQGIQETQYF
TRBJ1-6 . TRBV7-9 . TGTGCCAGCAGCTTAGGGGGCTCACCCCTCCACTTT CASSLGGSPLHF
TRBJ2-7 TRBD1 TRBV5-8 . TGTGCCAGCAGCCGGGACAGTCAATCCTACGAGCAGTACTTC CASSRDSQSYEQYF
TRBJ2-3 . TRBV4-1 . TGCGCCAGCAGCCATATCACAGGGCGTTATGCAGATACGCAGTATTTT CASSHITGRYADTQYF
TRBJ1-6 . TRBV12-3/TRBV12-4 . TGTGCCAGCAGTCCAGGGGATTCACCCCTCCACTTT CASSPGDSPLHF
TRBJ2-5 . TRBV18 . TGTGCCAGCTCACCACCAACCCTCAGGGAGACCCAGTACTTC CASSPPTLRETQYF
TRBJ2-3 TRBD2 TRBV2 . TGTGCCAGCAGTGAAGGAAGCGGGGGCCTCACAGATACGCAGTATTTT CASSEGSGGLTDTQYF
TRBJ2-7 . TRBV21-1 . TGTGCCAGCAGCCACTCGGGGCAGGGGGTATTCCACGAGCAGTACTTC CASSHSGQGVFHEQYF
TRBJ2-5 . TRBV12-3/TRBV12-4 . TGTGCCAGCAGTTTCAGTGAGACCCAGTACTTC CASSFSETQYF
TRBJ2-7 . TRBV7-9 few TGTGCCAGCAGCTTAGACGAGCGGTACCCCCCCTCCTACGAGCAGTACTTC CASSLDERYPPSYEQYF
TRBJ2-5 . TRBV5-6 . TGTGCCAGCAGCTTGCGTAGTAAAGAGACCCAGTACTTC CASSLRSKETQYF
TRBJ2-2 TRBD2 TRBV27 . TGTGCCAGCACTCCTGGCGGGGGTAACACCGGGGAGCTGTTTTTT CASTPGGGNTGELFF
TRBJ1-3 . TRBV9 . TGTGCCAGCAGCGTAGGGGTCAGGGGAAGTGGAAACACCATATATTTT CASSVGVRGSGNTIYF
TRBJ2-3 TRBD1 TRBV19 . TGTGCCAGTAGGGCCGGACAGGCAAGCACAGATACGCAGTATTTT CASRAGQASTDTQYF
TRBJ2-5 TRBD1 TRBV4-3 . TGCGCCAGCAGCCAAGGGACAGGTACACAAGAGACCCAGTACTTC CASSQGTGTQETQYF
TRBJ2-3 TRBD2 TRBV30 . TGTGCCTGGAGGCCTAGCGGTAACACAGATACGCAGTATTTT CAWRPSGNTDTQYF
TRBJ1-5 TRBD1 TRBV19 . TGTGCCAGTAGGGCTGGGACAGGCGGAATGGGCAATCAGCCCCAGCATTTT CASRAGTGGMGNQPQHF
TRBJ2-2 TRBD1 TRBV7-8 . TGTGCCAGCAGCCCGGGACAGGGGACCACCGGGGAGCTGTTTTTT CASSPGQGTTGELFF
TRBJ2-7 . TRBV6-5 . TGTGCCAGCAGTTACCGTGAATTCGGAGGGGAGCAGTACTTC CASSYREFGGEQYF
TRBJ1-4 . TRBV19 . TGTGCCAGTAGTATTTATGGCAGGACTGCAACTAATGAAAAACTGTTTTTT CASSIYGRTATNEKLFF
TRBJ2-1 . TRBV5-4 . TGTGCCAGCAGCTTCGGCGCTGGGGGGAGGTCGGATGAGCAGTTCTTC CASSFGAGGRSDEQFF
TRBJ1-6 . TRBV12-3/TRBV12-4 . TGTGCCAGCAGTCAGGATTATAATTCACCCCTCCACTTT CASSQDYNSPLHF
TRBJ2-7 TRBD1 TRBV5-6 . TGTGCCAGCAGCTTCTACGGGGACAGGGCCAGGTATGAGCAGTACTTC CASSFYGDRARYEQYF
TRBJ2-7 . TRBV18 once TGTGCCAGCTCACCGAACGCACTACCCGGGGAGCAGTACTTC CASSPNALPGEQYF
TRBJ2-1 TRBD2 TRBV3-1/TRBV3-2 . TGTGCCAGCAGCCTAAACGGAGGGCGGGGGGGCGCGAATGAGCAGTTCTTC CASSLNGGRGGANEQFF
TRBJ2-1 . TRBV19 . TGTGCCAGTAGTACTTTGCTACAGGGCGGGTGGGCCCATGAGCAGTTCTTC CASSTLLQGGWAHEQFF
TRBJ2-7 . TRBV7-8 . TGTGCCAGCAGCGGCTACAGGAGCTCCTACGAGCAGTACTTC CASSGYRSSYEQYF
TRBJ2-1 TRBD1 TRBV28 once TGTGCCAGCAGTTTCTCCTCCCTCGGACAGGGGGCCTTTAATGAGCAGTTCTTC CASSFSSLGQGAFNEQFF